The 18 T cell receptor beta chains below all came from one sample that was sequenced in a study of blood T cells in healthy people across ages. Sample-barcoded 5' priming and a J-beta primer mix drove a second PCR of roughly 6 to 12 cycles. TCRdb processed the 5' RACE reads anew with MiXCR; each CDR3 protein has one entry. This sample has some 560,000 distinct CDR3 sequences, with roughly a quarter found just once. These data were also filed under a second study, of T cells of mothers and their children.

Sample: blood. These receptors all come from a boy aged 2 to 9 in good health.

The chain carries TRBV7-2 and TRBJ1-4; 7 positions match TRBD1. Germline V CDR1 and CDR2: SGHTA, FQGNSA. CDR3 size: 14 residues. With 5 bases clipped from V and 3 bases from J, the junction kept 3 bases outside the gene matches. CDR3 DNA sequence: TGTGCCAGCAGCGCCGACAGGGCTAATGAAAAACTGTTTTTT. Translating it yields CASSADRANEKLFF.

This clonotype has only a few counts. The rearrangement uses TRBV29-1 and TRBJ2-2, with a tentative D call TRBD2 (5 bases). The germline CDR1 and CDR2 sequences are SQVTM and ANQGSEA. The V and J ends lost 6 bases and 2 bases respectively, with 13 bases between them. CDR3 length equals 14 residues. Here the CDR3 reads CSVRTGINTGELFF. The CDR3 bases are TGCAGCGTCCGGACGGGGATAAACACCGGGGAGCTGTTTTTT.

J is TRBJ2-5 and V is TRBV12-3 or TRBV12-4; D is undetermined. Trimming left V 2 bases short and J 5 bases short, with 12 bases between. The CDR3 has 14 amino acids. The CDR3 DNA is TGTGCCAGCAGTTTATACATCAGTGGGGAGACCCAGTACTTC. Translated: CASSLYISGETQYF.

DNA of the CDR3: TGTGCCAGCGGGAGGACACAAGCCAAAAACATTCAGTACTTC. Amino acids: CASGRTQAKNIQYF. The V gene is TRBV12-3 or TRBV12-4, the J gene TRBJ2-4; a possible D gene is TRBD2 (6 bases). The CDR3 is 14 residues long. The ends were cut back, 8 bases at V and 0 bases at J, with 11 bases in the middle.

The chain combines TRBV12-3 or TRBV12-4 with TRBJ1-5, with 7 bases identical to TRBD1. With 5 bases clipped from V and 5 bases from J, the junction kept 9 bases outside the gene matches. This CDR3 comprises 15 residues. CDR3 amino acids: CASSPIGTAYQPQHF. The CDR3 bases are TGTGCCAGCAGTCCCATCGGGACAGCTTATCAGCCCCAGCATTTT.

This chain joins TRBV28 and TRBJ2-1, with 8 bases matching TRBD2. Germline-derived CDR1 and CDR2 are MDHEN and SYDVKM. V trimming: 5 bases; J trimming: 3 bases; junction bases outside the gene matches: 9. CDR3 length: 16 residues. CDR3 loop: CASSPGTRINYNEQFF. In DNA, the CDR3 is TGTGCCAGCAGTCCAGGGACTAGAATAAACTACAATGAGCAGTTCTTC.

As to this clonotype: Germline and junction disagree at one end, which may indicate a read error. This chain connects TRBV20-1 to TRBJ2-2; weak D call: TRBD2 (5 bases). Germline V gene data show CDR1 as DFQATT and CDR2 as SNEGSKA (reference sequence). This CDR3 is built from 16 residues. CDR3 loop: CSARDNGKTNTGELSF. For the CDR3, the DNA is TGCAGTGCTAGAGATAACGGGAAAACGAACACCGGGGAGCTGTCTTTT.

This clonotype has just a few counts. The chain recombines TRBV5-5 with TRBJ2-7; D could derive from TRBD1 or TRBD2 (5 bases each). Trimming cost V 3 bases and J 4 bases, with 17 bases left between them. The CDR3 consists of 15 residues. Germline V gene lookup returns CDR1 SGHKS and CDR2 YYEKEE (reference sequence). In nucleotides, the CDR3 is TGTGCCAGCAGCTCCCCCGGGACCGCAAGATACGAGCAGTACTTC. It encodes CASSSPGTARYEQYF.

V and J are TRBV9 and TRBJ2-5; TRBD1 or TRBD2 may be the D gene (5 bases each). CDR1 SGDLS and CDR2 YYNGEE come from the germline V gene. The CDR3 loop spans 15 amino acids. V was clipped by 0 bases and J by 4 bases, with 13 bases between them. The CDR3 coding sequence is TGTGCCAGCAGCGTAGATAGTGTGAGGGGAGAGACCCAGTACTTC. The encoded protein is CASSVDSVRGETQYF.

The table lists this clonotype with many counts. J is TRBJ1-4 and V is TRBV29-1, with 7 bases aligning to TRBD1. The germline CDR1 and CDR2 sequences are SQVTM and ANQGSEA. J lost 7 bases, V lost 7 bases, and 9 bases had no gene match. The CDR3 sequence is 13 residues long. The DNA for the CDR3 is TGCAGCGCCCAAACAGGGGCGGGTGAAAAACTGTTTTTT. This encodes CSAQTGAGEKLFF. The full variable domain, in which reference TRBV29-1 and TRBJ1-4 provide the parts outside the CDR3, is SAVISQKPSRDICQRGTSLTIQCQVDSQVTMMFWYRQQPGQSLTLIATANQGSEATYESGFVIDKFPISRPNLTFSTLTVSNMSPEDSSIYLCSAQTGAGEKLFFGSGTQLSVL.

The CDR3 DNA sequence: TGCGCCAGTACACGCGAGCTAGCGGGGGTCTACGAGCAGTACTTC. Protein product: CASTRELAGVYEQYF. The chain recombines TRBV4-3 with TRBJ2-7; 10 positions match TRBD2. Per the germline V gene, CDR1 is LGHNA and CDR2 is YSLEER. Losses at the gene ends were 9 bases for V and 3 bases for J; bases not matched to a gene: 11. The CDR3 spans 15 residues.

The rearrangement joins TRBV9 to TRBJ1-5, with no clear D. The germline V and J ends were trimmed by 0 bases and 6 bases, with 13 bases remaining between them. CDR1 SGDLS and CDR2 YYNGEE come from the germline V gene. The CDR3 is 15 residues long. The CDR3 DNA is TGTGCCAGCAGCGTAGAGGGAAATGTTATTCAGCCCCAGCATTTT. It encodes CASSVEGNVIQPQHF. The full variable domain, rest sourced from reference TRBV9 and TRBJ1-5, is DSGVTQTPKHLITATGQRVTLRCSPRSGDLSVYWYQQSLDQGLQFLIQYYNGEERAKGNILERFSAQQFPDLHSELNLSSLELGDSALYFCASSVEGNVIQPQHFGDGTRLSIL.

The rearrangement uses TRBV29-1 and TRBJ2-1; D possibly uses TRBD1 or TRBD2 (7 bases each). The CDR3 is 18 amino acids. The ends were cut back, 3 bases at V and 1 base at J, with 22 bases in the middle. Germline CDR1 is SQVTM and CDR2 is ANQGSEA. The DNA of the CDR3 is TGCAGCGTTGATCACGATCGTCGACAGGGAGGGTCCTACAATGAGCAGTTCTTC. The encoded protein is CSVDHDRRQGGSYNEQFF.

CDR3 in amino acids: CATGGVSYEQYF. The CDR3 bases are TGTGCCACAGGGGGGGTCTCCTACGAGCAGTACTTC. The chain carries TRBV25-1 and TRBJ2-7, with D perhaps TRBD1 or TRBD2 (7 bases each). With 10 bases removed from V and 0 bases from J, the gap between germline ends came to 10 bases. In germline, CDR1 is MGHDK, CDR2 SYGVNS. There are 12 residues in the CDR3.

V usage is TRBV5-1 and J usage is TRBJ2-2; no firm D call. The CDR3 is made up of 12 amino acids. Germline V gene data show CDR1 as SGHRS and CDR2 as YFSETQ. V lost 8 bases to trimming and J lost 1 base, with 6 bases between them. CDR3 region: CASDGNTGELFF. DNA of the CDR3: TGCGCCAGTGACGGGAACACCGGGGAGCTGTTTTTT.

This sequence joins TRBV14 and TRBJ1-1; TRBD1 matches at 7 bases. This CDR3 has 17 residues. CDR1 is SGHDN and CDR2 is FVKESK in the germline V gene. The junction had 15 bases not matched to a gene; V was cut back by 2 bases and J by 6 bases. The CDR3 coding sequence is TGTGCCAGCAGCCAACCCCGACAGGGTTACAAAAGTCCTGAAGCTTTCTTT. Amino acids: CASSQPRQGYKSPEAFF.

In this sample, this clonotype turned up many times. The chain joins TRBV4-2 to TRBJ2-6; TRBD1 is a possible D gene (5 bases). This CDR3 contains 17 residues. Germline values: CDR1 LGHNA, CDR2 YNFKEQ. V lost 1 base to trimming and J lost 7 bases, with 17 bases between them. The CDR3 DNA reads TGTGCCAGCAGCCAAGGGCATAGTGCAACAGGAGCCAACGTCCTGACTTTC. Protein: CASSQGHSATGANVLTF.

The CDR3 nucleotides read TGCAGCGTTAAGGGACTAGCAACTAATTACAATGAGCAGTTCTTC. Protein sequence: CSVKGLATNYNEQFF. The chain combines TRBV29-1 with TRBJ2-5; 9 bases line up with TRBD2. Matching the DNA end better, TRBJ2-1 makes the J call doubtful. Per germline, CDR1 SQVTM and CDR2 ANQGSEA. This CDR3 spans 15 amino acids.